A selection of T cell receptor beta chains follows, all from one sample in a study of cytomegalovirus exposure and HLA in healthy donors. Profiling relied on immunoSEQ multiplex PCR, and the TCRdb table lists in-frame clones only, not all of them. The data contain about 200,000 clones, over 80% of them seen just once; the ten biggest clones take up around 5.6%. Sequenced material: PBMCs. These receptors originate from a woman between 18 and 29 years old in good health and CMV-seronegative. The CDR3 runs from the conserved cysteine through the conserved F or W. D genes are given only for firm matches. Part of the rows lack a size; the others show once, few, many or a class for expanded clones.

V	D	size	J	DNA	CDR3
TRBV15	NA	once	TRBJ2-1	TGTGCCACCAGCAAAGGCCGGGATGAGCAGTTCTTC	CATSKGRDEQFF
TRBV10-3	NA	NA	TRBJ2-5	TGTGCCACTTCAGGGCTCCCAGAGGAGACCCAGTACTTC	CATSGLPEETQYF
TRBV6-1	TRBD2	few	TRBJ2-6	TGTGCCAGCAGTGACCCGGGACTAGCGTCTGGGGCCAACGTCCTGACTTTC	CASSDPGLASGANVLTF
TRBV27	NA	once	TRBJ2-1	TGTGCCAGCAGTTACGGGACAAACAATGAGCAGTTCTTC	CASSYGTNNEQFF
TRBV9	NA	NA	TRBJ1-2	TGTGCCAGCAGCGGACAGGAGGGGAGAGACTATGGCTACACCTTC	CASSGQEGRDYGYTF
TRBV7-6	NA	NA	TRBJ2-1	TGTGCCAGCAGCTTAGCACAGATAACCTACAATGAGCAGTTCTTC	CASSLAQITYNEQFF
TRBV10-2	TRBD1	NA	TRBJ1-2	TGCGCCAGCAGTGGGTCGCCCACAGGGGACTATGGCTACACCTTC	CASSGSPTGDYGYTF
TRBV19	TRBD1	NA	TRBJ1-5	TGTGCCAGTAGTAGGACAGGGGATCAGCCCCAGCATTTT	CASSRTGDQPQHF
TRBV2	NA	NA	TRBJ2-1	TGTGCCAGCCGATCGACTAGCTCCTACAATGAGCAGTTCTTC	CASRSTSSYNEQFF
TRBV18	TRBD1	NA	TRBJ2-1	TGTGCCAGCTCACCAAGGACAGGGGCAAGGGGCAATGAGCAGTTCTTC	CASSPRTGARGNEQFF
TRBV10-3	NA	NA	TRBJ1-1	TGTGCCATCAGTGAGTCCGTCGGCGAAGCTTTCTTT	CAISESVGEAFF
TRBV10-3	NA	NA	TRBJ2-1	TGTGCCATCAGGGGCAGCTTAGACAATGAGCAGTTCTTC	CAIRGSLDNEQFF
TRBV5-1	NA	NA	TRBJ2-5	TGCGCCAGCAGCGGGGGGACAAGGGGGTACCAAGAGACCCAGTACTTC	CASSGGTRGYQETQYF
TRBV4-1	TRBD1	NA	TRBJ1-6	TGCGCCAGCAGCGGAGAGGACAGGGGGCTTTCACCCCTCCACTTT	CASSGEDRGLSPLHF
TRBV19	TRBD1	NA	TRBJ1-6	TGTGCCAGTAGTATGGCGGACAGGGGCCCGGATTCACCCCTCCACTTT	CASSMADRGPDSPLHF
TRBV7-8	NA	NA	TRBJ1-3	TGTGCCAGCAGCTTAGCGGCTTCAGGAAACACCATATATTTT	CASSLAASGNTIYF
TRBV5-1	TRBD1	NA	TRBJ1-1	TGCGCCAGCAGCGTGGGTCACAGGGGCACTGAAGCTTTCTTT	CASSVGHRGTEAFF
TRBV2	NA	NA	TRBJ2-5	TGTGCCAGCAGTGAATACGGAAGGGAGACCCAGTACTTC	CASSEYGRETQYF
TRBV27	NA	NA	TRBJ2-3	TGTGCCAGCAGTAGAGCCGCGGCAAGCGCAGATACGCAGTATTTT	CASSRAAASADTQYF
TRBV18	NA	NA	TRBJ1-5	TGTGCCAGCTCCCCCCAGACATTCGGTCGTCAGCCCCAGCATTTT	CASSPQTFGRQPQHF
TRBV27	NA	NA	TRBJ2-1	TGTGCCAGCACGGATGTCCCGAGCGGAGGGGGATACAATGAGCAGTTCTTC	CASTDVPSGGGYNEQFF
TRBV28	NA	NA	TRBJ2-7	TGTGCCAGCAGTTATTTTGCGGACCTTTCCTACGAGCAGTACTTC	CASSYFADLSYEQYF
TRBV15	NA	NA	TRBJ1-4	TGTGCCACCAGCACCGCTGCTGGGCCGGCCCTTTTT	CATSTAAGPALF
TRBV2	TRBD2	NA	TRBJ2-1	TGTGCCAGCAAGTTACTAGCGGGGGGATCTGGTGAGCAGTTCTTC	CASKLLAGGSGEQFF
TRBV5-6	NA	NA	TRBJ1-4	TGTGCCAGCAGCATCGGGGGCCCTAATGAAAAACTGTTTTTT	CASSIGGPNEKLFF
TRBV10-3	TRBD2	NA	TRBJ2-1	TGTGCCATCAGTGAGTCCGGCGGGACTACTCCTGCCGGCAATGAGCAGTTCTTC	CAISESGGTTPAGNEQFF
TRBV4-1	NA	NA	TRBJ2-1	TGCGCCAGCAGCCAAGGTAATGAGCAGTTCTTC	CASSQGNEQFF
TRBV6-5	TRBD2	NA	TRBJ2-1	TGTGCCAGCAGTTCGACGGGAGGTCTAAGCGATGAGCAGTTCTTC	CASSSTGGLSDEQFF
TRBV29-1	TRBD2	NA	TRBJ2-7	TGCAGCGCCGGGGGGGGGACACCAGCCTACGAGCAGTACTTC	CSAGGGTPAYEQYF
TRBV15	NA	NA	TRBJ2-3	TGTGCCACCAGTTTGGACAGAAGATACACAGATACGCAGTATTTT	CATSLDRRYTDTQYF
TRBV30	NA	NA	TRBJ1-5	TGTGCCTGGAGTAAGGGTAATTGGGCGGAGCCCCAGCATTTT	CAWSKGNWAEPQHF
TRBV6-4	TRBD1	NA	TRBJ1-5	TGTGCCAGCAGGGCCGGACAGGGCGCTATATTTGGGTCCCAGCATTTT	CASRAGQGAIFGSQHF
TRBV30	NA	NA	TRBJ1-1	TGTGCAAGACGAGGTGGGAGGGTTGGGACTGAAGCTTTCTTT	CARRGGRVGTEAFF
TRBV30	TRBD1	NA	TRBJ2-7	TGTGCCTGGAGGACAGGGGGCTACGAGCAGTACTTC	CAWRTGGYEQYF
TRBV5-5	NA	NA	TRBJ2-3	TGTGCCAGCAGCTTGGCCCCCGCAGATACGCAGTATTTT	CASSLAPADTQYF
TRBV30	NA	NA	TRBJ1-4	TGTGCCTGGAGTACACGGAATAATGAAAAACTGTTTTTT	CAWSTRNNEKLFF
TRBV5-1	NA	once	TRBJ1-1	TGCGCCAGCAGCTCCACTCAGGGTAACACTGAAGCTTTCTTT	CASSSTQGNTEAFF
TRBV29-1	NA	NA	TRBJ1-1	TGCAGCGTCCAGACAGAGAGGAACACTGAAGCTTTCTTT	CSVQTERNTEAFF
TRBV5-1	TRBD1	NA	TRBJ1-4	TGCGCCAGCAGAACCGGGACAGGCGCTCGGTTGGAAAAACTGTTTTTT	CASRTGTGARLEKLFF
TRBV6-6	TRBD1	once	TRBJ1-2	TGTGCCAGCAGTCATGGGACAGTTTATGGCTACACCTTC	CASSHGTVYGYTF
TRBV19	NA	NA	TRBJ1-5	TGTGCCAGTAGTATTGGTATGGTCTCCAATCAGCCCCAGCATTTT	CASSIGMVSNQPQHF
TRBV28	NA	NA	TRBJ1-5	TGTGCCAGCAGGGGGGGGTTAGTGGGCAATCAGCCCCAGCATTTT	CASRGGLVGNQPQHF
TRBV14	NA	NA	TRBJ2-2	TGTGCCAGCAGCTCCCGGACGGTGAAACCCGGGGAGCTGTTTTTT	CASSSRTVKPGELFF
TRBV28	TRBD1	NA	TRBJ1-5	TGTGCCAGCAGTTCGTCCGGGACAGGTACCAATCAGCCCCAGCATTTT	CASSSSGTGTNQPQHF